This entry describes one TCR beta chain. Antigen specificity is unknown. Deletions cut 2 bases from V and 3 bases from J, with 7 bases between. Germline loops: CDR1 MNHEY, CDR2 SMNVEV (reference sequence). This CDR3 spans 14 amino acids. Repertoires were generated with immunoSEQ multiplex PCR, while TCRdb's copy carries only in-frame clones and drops some. The table has roughly 14,000 clones, about nine tenths seen once; the top ten hold approximately 6.4%. The time point here: pre-treatment baseline. The data are from a study of blood T cell dynamics during melanoma immunotherapy. Study findings and constraints: It remained unknown if the driving T cell clones were melanoma-specific.

The sequence came from a human donor with melanoma. The sequenced sample was blood, obtained from a patient treated with checkpoint blockade. This chain connects TRBV27 to TRBJ2-2; D not resolved. The CDR3 loop is CASSLVADTGELFF. In nucleotides, the CDR3 is TGTGCCAGCAGTTTAGTAGCAGACACCGGGGAGCTGTTTTTT.